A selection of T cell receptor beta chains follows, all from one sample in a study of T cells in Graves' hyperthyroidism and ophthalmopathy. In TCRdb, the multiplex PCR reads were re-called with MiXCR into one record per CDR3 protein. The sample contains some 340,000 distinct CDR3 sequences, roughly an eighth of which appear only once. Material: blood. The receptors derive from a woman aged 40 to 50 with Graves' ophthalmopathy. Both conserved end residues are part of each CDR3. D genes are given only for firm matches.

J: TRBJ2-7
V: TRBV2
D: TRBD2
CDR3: CASSEPSQLAGGPNSYEQYF

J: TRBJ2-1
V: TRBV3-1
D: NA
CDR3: CASSQDVLRNEQFF

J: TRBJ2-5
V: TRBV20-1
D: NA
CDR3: CSAPTDYSETQYF

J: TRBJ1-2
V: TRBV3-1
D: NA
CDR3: CASSHLGEGYGYTF

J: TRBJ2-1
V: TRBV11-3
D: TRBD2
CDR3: CASSRLAGDYNEQFF

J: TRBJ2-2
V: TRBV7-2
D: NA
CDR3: CASSFGSRNTGELFF

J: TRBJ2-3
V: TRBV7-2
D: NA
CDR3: CASSLHGDGTDTQYF

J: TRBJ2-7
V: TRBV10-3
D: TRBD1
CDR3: CAISRDRGVNEQYF

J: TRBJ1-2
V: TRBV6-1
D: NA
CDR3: CASRGDTSGYTF

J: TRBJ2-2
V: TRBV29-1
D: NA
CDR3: CSVEIGSANTGELFF

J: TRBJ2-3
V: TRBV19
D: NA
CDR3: CASSIGFWKDTQYF

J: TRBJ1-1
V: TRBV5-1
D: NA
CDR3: CASSLGRGTNTEAFF

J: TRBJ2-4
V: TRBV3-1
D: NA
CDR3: CASSRRDSMGKNIQYF

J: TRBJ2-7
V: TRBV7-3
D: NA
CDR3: CASSYMDKPAYEQYF

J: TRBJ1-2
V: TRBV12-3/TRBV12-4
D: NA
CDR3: CASSPTQYGYTF

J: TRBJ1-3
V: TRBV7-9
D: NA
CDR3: CASSLPGPGNTIYF

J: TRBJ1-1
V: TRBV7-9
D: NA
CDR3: CASRFTRDTEAFF

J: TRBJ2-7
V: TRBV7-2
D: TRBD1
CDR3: CASSVTGVYAYEQYF

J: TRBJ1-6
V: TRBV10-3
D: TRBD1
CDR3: CAISPGTANSPLHF

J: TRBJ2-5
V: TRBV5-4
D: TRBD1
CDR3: CASSTPAGTGGPHRETQYF

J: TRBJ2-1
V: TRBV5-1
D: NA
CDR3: CASSLGFPYNEQFF

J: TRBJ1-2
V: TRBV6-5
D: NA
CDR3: CASSYGGRENYGYTF

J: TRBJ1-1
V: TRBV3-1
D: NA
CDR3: CASSHKSSRNTEAFF

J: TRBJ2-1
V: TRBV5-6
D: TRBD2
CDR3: CASSLPGRALFF

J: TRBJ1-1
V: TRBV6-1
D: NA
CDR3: CASSYEVVTEAFF

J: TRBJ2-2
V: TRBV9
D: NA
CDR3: CASSVAAGMGTGELFF

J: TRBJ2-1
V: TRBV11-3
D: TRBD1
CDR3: CASSPGTGYNEQFF

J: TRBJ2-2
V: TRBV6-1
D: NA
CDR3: CASRRPRTHRELFF

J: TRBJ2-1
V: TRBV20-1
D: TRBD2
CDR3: CSASGGLGHNEQFF

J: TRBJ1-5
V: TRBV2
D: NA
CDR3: CASREGGQRSNQPQHF

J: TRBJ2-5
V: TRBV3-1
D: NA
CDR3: CASSQDQGFGTQYF

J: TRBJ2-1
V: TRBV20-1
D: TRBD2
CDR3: CTASGGVEFF

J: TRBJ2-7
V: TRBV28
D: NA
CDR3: CASSRPSGLEQYF

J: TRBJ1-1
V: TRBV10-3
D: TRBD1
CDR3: CAISESTGQGSSEAFF

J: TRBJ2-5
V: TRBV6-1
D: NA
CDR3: CASSALVGPQETQYF

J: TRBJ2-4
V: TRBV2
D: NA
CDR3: CASSEVKRLAKNIQYF

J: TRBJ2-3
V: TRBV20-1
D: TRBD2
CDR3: CSASEAGGPDTQYF

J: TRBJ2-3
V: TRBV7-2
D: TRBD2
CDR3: CASSPTSSGKDTQYF

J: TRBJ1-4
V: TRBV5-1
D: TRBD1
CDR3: CASKMITGTGLEKLFF

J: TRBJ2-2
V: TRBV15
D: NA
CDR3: CATSRQVFSTGELFF

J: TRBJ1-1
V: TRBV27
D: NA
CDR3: CASSFGREAFF

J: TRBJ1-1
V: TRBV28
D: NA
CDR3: CASSLKLTNTEAFF

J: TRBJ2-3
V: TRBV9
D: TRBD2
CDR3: CASSVAAGSRTDTQYF

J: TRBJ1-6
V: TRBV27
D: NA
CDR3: CASSSTEKNSPLHF

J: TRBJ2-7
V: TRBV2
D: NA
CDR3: CASSESGPSYEQYF

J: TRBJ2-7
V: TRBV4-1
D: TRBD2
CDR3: CASSQLSGGLSYEQYF

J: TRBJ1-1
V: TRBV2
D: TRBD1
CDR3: CASIPRQGVWNTEAFF

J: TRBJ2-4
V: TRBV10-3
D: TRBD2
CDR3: CAISDTSGSGQNIQYF